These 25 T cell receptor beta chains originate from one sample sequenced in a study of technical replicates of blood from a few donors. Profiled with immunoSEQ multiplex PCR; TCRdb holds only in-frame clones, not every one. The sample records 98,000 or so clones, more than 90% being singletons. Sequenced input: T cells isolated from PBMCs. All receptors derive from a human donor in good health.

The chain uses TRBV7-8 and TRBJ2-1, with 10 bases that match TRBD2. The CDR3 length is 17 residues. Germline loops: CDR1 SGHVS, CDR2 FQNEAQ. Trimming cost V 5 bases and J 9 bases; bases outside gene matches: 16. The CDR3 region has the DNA TGTGCCAGCAGCCTATCCCGATATCCTAGCGGGGGCCTTGAGCAGTTCTTC. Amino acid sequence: CASSLSRYPSGGLEQFF.

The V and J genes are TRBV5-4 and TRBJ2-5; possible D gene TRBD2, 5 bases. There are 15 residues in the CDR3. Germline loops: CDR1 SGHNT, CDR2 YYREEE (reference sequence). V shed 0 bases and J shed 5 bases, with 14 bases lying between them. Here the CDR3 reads CASSLGGGLGETQYF. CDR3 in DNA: TGTGCCAGCAGCTTGGGAGGCGGGCTAGGGGAGACCCAGTACTTC.

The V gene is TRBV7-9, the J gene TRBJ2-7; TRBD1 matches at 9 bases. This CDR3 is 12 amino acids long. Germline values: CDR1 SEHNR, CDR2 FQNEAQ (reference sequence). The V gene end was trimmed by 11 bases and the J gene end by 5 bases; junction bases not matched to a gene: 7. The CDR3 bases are TGTGCCGTAAGGACAGGGGTCAACGAGCAGTACTTC. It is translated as CAVRTGVNEQYF.

The CDR3 sequence: CASSYPGLAGQETQYF. CDR3 nucleotides: TGTGCCAGCAGTTACCCCGGACTAGCGGGTCAAGAGACCCAGTACTTC. The chain is built from TRBV6-5 and TRBJ2-5, with 11 bases matching TRBD2. Per germline, CDR1 MNHEY and CDR2 SVGAGI. The CDR3 sequence is 16 residues long. The junction had 4 bases not matched to a gene; V was cut back by 2 bases and J by 2 bases.

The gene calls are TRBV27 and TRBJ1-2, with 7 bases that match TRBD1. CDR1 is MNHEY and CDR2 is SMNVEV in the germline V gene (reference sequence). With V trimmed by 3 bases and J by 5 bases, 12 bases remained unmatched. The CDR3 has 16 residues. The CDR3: CASSFSFGRGTYGYTF. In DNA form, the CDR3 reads TGTGCCAGCAGTTTTTCGTTCGGCAGGGGGACGTATGGCTACACCTTC.

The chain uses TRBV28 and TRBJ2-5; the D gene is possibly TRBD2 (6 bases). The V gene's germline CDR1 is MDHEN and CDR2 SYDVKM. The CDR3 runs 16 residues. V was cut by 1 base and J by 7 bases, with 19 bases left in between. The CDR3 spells CASSLFMAGSSVTQYF. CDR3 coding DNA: TGTGCCAGCAGTTTATTTATGGCGGGATCTTCGGTGACCCAGTACTTC.

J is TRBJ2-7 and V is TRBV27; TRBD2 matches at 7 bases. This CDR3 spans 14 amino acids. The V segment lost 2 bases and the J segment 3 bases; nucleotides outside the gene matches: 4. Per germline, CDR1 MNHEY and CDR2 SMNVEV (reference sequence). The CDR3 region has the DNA TGTGCCAGCAGTTTACGAGGGGACTACTACGAGCAGTACTTC. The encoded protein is CASSLRGDYYEQYF.

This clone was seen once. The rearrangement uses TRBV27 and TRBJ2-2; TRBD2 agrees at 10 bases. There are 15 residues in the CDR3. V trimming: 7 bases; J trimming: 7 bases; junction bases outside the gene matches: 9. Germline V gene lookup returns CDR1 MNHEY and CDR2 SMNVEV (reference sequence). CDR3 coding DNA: TGTGCCAGCACACTTAAAGCGGGAGGGATCGGGGAGCTGTTTTTT. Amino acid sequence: CASTLKAGGIGELFF.

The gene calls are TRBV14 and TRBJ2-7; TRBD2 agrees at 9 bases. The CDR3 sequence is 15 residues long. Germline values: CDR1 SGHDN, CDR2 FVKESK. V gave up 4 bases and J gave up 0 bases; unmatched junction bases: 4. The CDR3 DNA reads TGTGCCAGCAGCCCGACTAGCGGATTCTCCTACGAGCAGTACTTC. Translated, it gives CASSPTSGFSYEQYF.

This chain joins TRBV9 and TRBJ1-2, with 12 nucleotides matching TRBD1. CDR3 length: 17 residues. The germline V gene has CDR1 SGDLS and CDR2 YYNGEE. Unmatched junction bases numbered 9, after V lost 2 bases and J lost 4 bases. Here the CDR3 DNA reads TGTGCCAGCAGCGTCGGGACAGGGGGCAGTCGGGGCTATGGCTACACCTTC. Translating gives CASSVGTGGSRGYGYTF.

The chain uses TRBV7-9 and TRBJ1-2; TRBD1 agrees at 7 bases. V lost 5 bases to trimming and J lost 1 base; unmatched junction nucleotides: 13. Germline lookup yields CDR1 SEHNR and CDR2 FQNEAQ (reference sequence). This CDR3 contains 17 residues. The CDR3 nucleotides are TGTGCCAGCAGCAATGGGGGCGGGACAGAGGTTAACTATGGCTACACCTTC. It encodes CASSNGGGTEVNYGYTF.

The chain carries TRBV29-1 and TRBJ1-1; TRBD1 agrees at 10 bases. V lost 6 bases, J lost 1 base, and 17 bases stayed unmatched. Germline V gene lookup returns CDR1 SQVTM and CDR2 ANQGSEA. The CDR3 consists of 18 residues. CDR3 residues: CSVGRSPGQGSRNTEAFF. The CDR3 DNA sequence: TGCAGCGTGGGAAGGAGCCCGGGACAGGGGTCTCGGAACACTGAAGCTTTCTTT.

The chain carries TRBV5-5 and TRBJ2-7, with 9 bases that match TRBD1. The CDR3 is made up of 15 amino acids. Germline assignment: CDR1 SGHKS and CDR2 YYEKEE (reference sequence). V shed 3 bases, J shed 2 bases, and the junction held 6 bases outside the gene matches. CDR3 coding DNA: TGTGCCAGCAGCTGGCGGCACAGGGGGCCCTACGAGCAGTACTTC. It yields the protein CASSWRHRGPYEQYF.

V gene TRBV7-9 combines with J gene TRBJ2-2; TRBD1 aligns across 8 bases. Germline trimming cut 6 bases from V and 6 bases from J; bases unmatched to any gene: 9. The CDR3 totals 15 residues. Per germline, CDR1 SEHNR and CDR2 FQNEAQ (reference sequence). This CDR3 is CASSLGQGRAGELFF. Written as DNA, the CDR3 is TGTGCCAGCAGTCTTGGACAGGGTAGAGCCGGGGAGCTGTTTTTT.

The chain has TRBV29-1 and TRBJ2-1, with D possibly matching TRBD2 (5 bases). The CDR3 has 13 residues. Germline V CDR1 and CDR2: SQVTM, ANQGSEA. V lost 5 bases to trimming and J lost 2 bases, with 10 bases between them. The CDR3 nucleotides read TGCAGCGTTTCGCGCGGGCCCTACAATGAGCAGTTCTTC. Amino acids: CSVSRGPYNEQFF.

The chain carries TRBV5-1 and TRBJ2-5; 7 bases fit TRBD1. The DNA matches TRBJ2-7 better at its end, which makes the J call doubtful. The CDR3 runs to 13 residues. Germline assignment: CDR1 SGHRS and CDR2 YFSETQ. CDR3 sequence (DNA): TGCGCCAGCAGAACGGGACAGACTTACGAGCAGTACTTC. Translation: CASRTGQTYEQYF.

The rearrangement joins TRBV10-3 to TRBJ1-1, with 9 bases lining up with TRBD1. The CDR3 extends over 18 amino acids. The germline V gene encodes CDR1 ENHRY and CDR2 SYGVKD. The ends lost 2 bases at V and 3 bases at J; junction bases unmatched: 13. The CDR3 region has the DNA TGTGCCATCAGTGAGCCCCCAGGACAGGGGTCCTTATACACTGAAGCTTTCTTT. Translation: CAISEPPGQGSLYTEAFF.

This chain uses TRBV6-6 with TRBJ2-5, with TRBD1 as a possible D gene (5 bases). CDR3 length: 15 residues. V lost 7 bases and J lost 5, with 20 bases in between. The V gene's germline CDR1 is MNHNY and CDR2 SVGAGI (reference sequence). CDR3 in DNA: TGTGCCAGCACTGCGCAGTCCTGGGGCAGGGAGACCCAGTACTTC. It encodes CASTAQSWGRETQYF.

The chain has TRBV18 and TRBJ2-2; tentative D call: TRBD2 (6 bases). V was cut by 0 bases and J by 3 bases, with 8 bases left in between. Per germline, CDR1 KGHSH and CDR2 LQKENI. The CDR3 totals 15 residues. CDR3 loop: CASSPPTRYTGELFF. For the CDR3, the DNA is TGTGCCAGCTCACCACCGACTAGGTACACCGGGGAGCTGTTTTTT.

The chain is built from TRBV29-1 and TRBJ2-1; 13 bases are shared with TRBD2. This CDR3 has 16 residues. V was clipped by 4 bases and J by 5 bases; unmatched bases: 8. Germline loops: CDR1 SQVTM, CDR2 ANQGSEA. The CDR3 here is CSVGGTGLAGDNEQFF. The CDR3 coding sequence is TGCAGCGTTGGAGGGACAGGACTAGCGGGGGACAATGAGCAGTTCTTC.

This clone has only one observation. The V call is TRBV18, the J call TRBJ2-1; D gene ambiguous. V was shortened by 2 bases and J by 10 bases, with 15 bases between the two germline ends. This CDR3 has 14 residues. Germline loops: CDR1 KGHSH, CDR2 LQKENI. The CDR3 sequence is CASSPAAAPGEQFF. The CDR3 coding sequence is TGTGCCAGCTCACCAGCGGCCGCCCCCGGAGAGCAGTTCTTC.

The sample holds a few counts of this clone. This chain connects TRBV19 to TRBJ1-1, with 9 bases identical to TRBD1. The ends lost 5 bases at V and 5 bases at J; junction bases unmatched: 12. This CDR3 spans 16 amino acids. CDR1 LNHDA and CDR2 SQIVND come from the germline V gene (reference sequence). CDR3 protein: CASSPPQQGARTEAFF. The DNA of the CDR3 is TGTGCCAGTAGTCCACCACAACAGGGGGCGAGGACTGAAGCTTTCTTT.

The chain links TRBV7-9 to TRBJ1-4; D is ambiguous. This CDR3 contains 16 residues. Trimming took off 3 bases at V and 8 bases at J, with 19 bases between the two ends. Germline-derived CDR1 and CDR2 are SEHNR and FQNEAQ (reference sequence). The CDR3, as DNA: TGTGCCAGCAGCTTTTCAGCGATTGTGAGGGAGGAAAAACTGTTTTTT. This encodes CASSFSAIVREEKLFF.

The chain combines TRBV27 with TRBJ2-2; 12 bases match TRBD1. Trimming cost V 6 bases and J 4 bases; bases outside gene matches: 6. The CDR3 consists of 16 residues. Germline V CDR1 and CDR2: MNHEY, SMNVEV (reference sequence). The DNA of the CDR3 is TGTGCCAGCAGGCCCGGGACAGGGGGCTTCACCGGGGAGCTGTTTTTT. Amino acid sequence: CASRPGTGGFTGELFF.

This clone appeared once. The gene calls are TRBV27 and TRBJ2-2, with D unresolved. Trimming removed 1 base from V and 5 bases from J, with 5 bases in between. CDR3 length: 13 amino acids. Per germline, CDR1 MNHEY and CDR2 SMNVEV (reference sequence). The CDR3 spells CASSLFLTGELFF. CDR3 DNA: TGTGCCAGCAGTTTATTCTTAACCGGGGAGCTGTTTTTT.